These 30 T cell receptor beta chains were sequenced from one sample in a study of regulatory dendritic cells for organ transplantation. Some clones are missing from TCRdb's copy, which holds only in-frame ones; the method was immunoSEQ multiplex PCR. Of 30,000 to 40,000 clones in the sample, roughly 91% were seen once. The sample consisted of naive CD4+ T cells from blood. Subset defined: CD45RA+ naive T cells. These receptors were taken from a human donor in good health.

The rearrangement joins TRBV7-9 to TRBJ1-1; D possibly corresponds to TRBD1 (6 bases). The length of the CDR3 is 13 residues. Per germline, CDR1 SEHNR and CDR2 FQNEAQ (reference sequence). The V end was cut by 1 base, the J end by 4 bases, with 7 bases between. This CDR3 reads CASSLDRATEAFF. The CDR3 coding sequence is TGTGCCAGCAGCTTAGACAGGGCCACTGAAGCTTTCTTT.

The gene calls are TRBV9 and TRBJ2-3; 12 nucleotides agree with TRBD2. The germline gives CDR1 SGDLS, CDR2 YYNGEE. J lost 5 bases, V lost 4 bases, and 8 bases had no gene match. This CDR3 contains 16 residues. The DNA for the CDR3 is TGTGCCAGCAGCCCTCTAGCGGGAGGGCCGGGAGATACGCAGTATTTT. Protein: CASSPLAGGPGDTQYF. Full variable domain (missing parts from reference TRBV9 and TRBJ2-3): DSGVTQTPKHLITATGQRVTLRCSPRSGDLSVYWYQQSLDQGLQFLIQYYNGEERAKGNILERFSAQQFPDLHSELNLSSLELGDSALYFCASSPLAGGPGDTQYFGPGTRLTVL.

This clone turned up a few times. The V call is TRBV19, the J call TRBJ1-2; 7 positions agree with TRBD1. The germline V gene encodes CDR1 LNHDA and CDR2 SQIVND (reference sequence). The CDR3 runs 15 residues. The ends lost 4 bases at V and 0 bases at J; junction bases unmatched: 5. The CDR3 reads CASSKGDRANYGYTF. The CDR3, as DNA: TGTGCCAGTAGTAAAGGGGACAGAGCTAACTATGGCTACACCTTC.

The chain combines TRBV27 with TRBJ1-1, with D tentatively TRBD1 (6 bases). Germline V CDR1 and CDR2: MNHEY, SMNVEV (reference sequence). The CDR3 is 13 residues long. The ends were cut back, 8 bases at V and 1 base at J, with 11 bases in the middle. CDR3 DNA: TGTGCCAGCCGGGGGGCAGGGAACACTGAAGCTTTCTTT. Its translation is CASRGAGNTEAFF.

A few counts support this clone. J is TRBJ1-6 and V is TRBV7-2, with no clear D. Between the trimmed V and J ends, which lost 1 base and 9 bases, there was a span of 10 bases. The CDR3 totals 14 residues. Germline-derived CDR1 and CDR2 are SGHTA and FQGNSA. DNA of the CDR3: TGTGCCAGCAGCTTAGTGGGTTCCCGTTCACCCCTCCACTTT. It is translated as CASSLVGSRSPLHF.

The genes are TRBV18 and TRBJ2-1; 9 nucleotides agree with TRBD2. The length of the CDR3 is 14 residues. Germline V gene data show CDR1 as KGHSH and CDR2 as LQKENI. With 8 bases clipped from V and 5 bases from J, the junction kept 7 bases outside the gene matches. DNA for the CDR3: TGTGCCAGCAAAACTAGCGGGCCTGACAATGAGCAGTTCTTC. Translating it yields CASKTSGPDNEQFF.

The J gene is TRBJ2-3, the V gene TRBV4-1; 10 bases match TRBD1. This CDR3 is built from 15 residues. V dropped 1 base and J dropped 8; count of bases not matched to a gene: 6. Germline V gene data show CDR1 as MGHRA and CDR2 as YSYEKL. CDR3 sequence: CASSQGQGATGTQYF. The CDR3 region has the DNA TGCGCCAGCAGCCAAGGACAGGGGGCGACCGGTACGCAGTATTTT.

The chain has TRBV5-4 and TRBJ2-7; the D call may be TRBD1 or TRBD2 (6 bases each). Germline assignment: CDR1 SGHNT and CDR2 YYREEE (reference sequence). The germline V and J ends were trimmed by 4 bases and 6 bases, with 11 bases remaining between them. The CDR3 loop spans 12 amino acids. In nucleotides, the CDR3 is TGTGCCAGCAGCCAAGGGGGGATCGAGCAGTACTTC. Protein: CASSQGGIEQYF.

Only one count was recorded for this clone. The chain uses TRBV5-4 and TRBJ2-7; TRBD1 aligns across 7 bases. J lost 5 bases, V lost 1 base, and 6 bases had no gene match. CDR3 length equals 14 residues. Germline V gene sequence: CDR1 SGHNT, CDR2 YYREEE (reference sequence). This chain's CDR3 is CASSLRGLVDEQYF. As DNA, the CDR3 is TGTGCCAGCAGCTTGAGGGGGCTGGTGGACGAGCAGTACTTC.

The J gene is TRBJ2-7, the V gene TRBV19, with 7 bases identical to TRBD1. CDR1 is LNHDA and CDR2 is SQIVND in the germline V gene (reference sequence). V was clipped by 4 bases and J by 4 bases; unmatched bases: 4. The CDR3 runs 13 residues. The CDR3 nucleotides read TGTGCCAGTAGTAGAGGACAGGAGTACGAGCAGTACTTC. Translating gives CASSRGQEYEQYF.

This chain joins TRBV7-8 and TRBJ1-1, with no clear D. Germline V gene sequence: CDR1 SGHVS, CDR2 FQNEAQ. This CDR3 contains 14 residues. Trimming left V 6 bases short and J 1 base short, with 12 bases between. DNA of the CDR3: TGTGCCAGCAGTGTTGGGCTCGGGAACACTGAAGCTTTCTTT. Translating gives CASSVGLGNTEAFF.

The rearrangement uses TRBV4-1 and TRBJ1-4, with 9 bases lining up with TRBD1. The ends lost 6 bases at V and 8 bases at J; junction bases unmatched: 7. In germline, CDR1 is MGHRA, CDR2 YSYEKL. The CDR3 runs 14 residues. CDR3 in DNA: TGCGCCAGCAGTGAGGGACAGGGTTGGGAAAAACTGTTTTTT. Protein sequence: CASSEGQGWEKLFF.

The rearrangement joins TRBV5-1 to TRBJ2-5; D is uncertain. Germline V gives CDR1 SGHRS, CDR2 YFSETQ. This CDR3 is 15 amino acids long. Trimming took off 6 bases at V and 1 base at J, with 16 bases between the two ends. The chain's CDR3 is CASKLGYSPQETQYF. The DNA for the CDR3 is TGCGCCAGCAAGCTTGGTTATTCTCCCCAAGAGACCCAGTACTTC.

This rearrangement joins TRBV6-5 to TRBJ1-2; D uncertain. This CDR3 region has 14 residues. Trimming cost V 5 bases and J 4 bases, with 14 bases left between them. Germline lookup yields CDR1 MNHEY and CDR2 SVGAGI. The CDR3 spells CASSNPGRGYGYTF. CDR3 in DNA: TGTGCCAGCAGTAACCCAGGACGGGGCTATGGCTACACCTTC.

J is TRBJ2-1 and V is TRBV4-1; 9 bases fit TRBD1. The V and J ends lost 4 bases and 8 bases, in that order; junction bases with no gene match: 9. The CDR3 is made up of 15 amino acids. Looked up from germline, CDR1 is MGHRA and CDR2 is YSYEKL. DNA for the CDR3: TGCGCCAGCAGCCTCACGGGACAGGGCAAGCATGAGCAGTTCTTC. Amino acids: CASSLTGQGKHEQFF.

The chain carries TRBV2 and TRBJ2-6; D might be TRBD1 or TRBD2, each matching 5 bases. The CDR3 has 17 amino acids. Per germline, CDR1 SNHLY and CDR2 FYNNEI. V was pared by 6 bases and J by 0 bases, with 15 bases between. CDR3 in amino acids: CASSLMGRLSGANVLTF. In DNA, the CDR3 is TGTGCCAGCAGCCTGATGGGACGGCTCTCTGGGGCCAACGTCCTGACTTTC.

J is TRBJ2-1 and V is TRBV7-9, with D hard to call. The CDR3 extends over 12 amino acids. Germline CDR1 SEHNR, CDR2 FQNEAQ (reference sequence). V dropped 3 bases and J dropped 6 bases, with 6 bases sitting between them. In nucleotides, the CDR3 is TGTGCCAGCAGCTTTATTAGCAATGAGCAGTTCTTC. Residues: CASSFISNEQFF.

A note on this clone: Sequence at one end of the junction differs from germline and may be a read error. The chain recombines TRBV7-9 with TRBJ1-2; no clear D. CDR3 size: 15 residues. The germline CDR1 and CDR2 sequences are SEHNR and FQNEAQ (reference sequence). The CDR3 here is CASSQDVRAVYGYTF. In DNA form, the CDR3 reads TGCGCCAGCAGCCAAGATGTGAGGGCCGTCTATGGCTACACCTTC.

The chain links TRBV25-1 to TRBJ2-2; weak D call: TRBD2 (5 bases). Germline values: CDR1 MGHDK, CDR2 SYGVNS. With 2 bases removed from V and 6 bases from J, the gap between germline ends came to 10 bases. The CDR3 is 14 amino acids. The DNA of the CDR3 is TGTGCCAGCAGTGAACAACACGGGGCCGGGGAGCTGTTTTTT. Amino acid sequence: CASSEQHGAGELFF.

This chain uses TRBV5-6 with TRBJ2-7; 7 nucleotides match TRBD1. J gave up 7 bases and V 4 bases, and 17 bases lay outside the gene matches. This CDR3 spans 16 amino acids. CDR1 is SGHDT and CDR2 is YYEEEE in the germline V gene. The CDR3 sequence: CASSPSIIQGIREQYF. The CDR3 DNA sequence: TGTGCCAGCAGCCCATCAATTATACAGGGGATACGGGAGCAGTACTTC.

V is TRBV28 and J is TRBJ1-3, with D unresolved. The V end lost 2 bases, the J end lost 1 base, and 12 bases lay between the germline ends. Germline lookup yields CDR1 MDHEN and CDR2 SYDVKM. CDR3 length equals 16 residues. CDR3 amino acids: CASSLGGSQSGNTIYF. The CDR3 coding sequence is TGTGCCAGCAGTTTAGGTGGCAGTCAGTCTGGAAACACCATATATTTT.

The chain couples TRBV2 to TRBJ1-5; D might be TRBD1 (5 bases). V was shortened by 5 bases and J by 1 base, with 15 bases between the two germline ends. The CDR3 spans 16 residues. Germline loops: CDR1 SNHLY, CDR2 FYNNEI. The CDR3 DNA reads as TGTGCCAGCAGTTCCCCTGGGGCTGGAAGCAATCAGCCCCAGCATTTT. Its protein is CASSSPGAGSNQPQHF.

This clone occurred a few times. The chain joins TRBV5-1 to TRBJ2-2; TRBD2 matches at 9 bases. Germline V CDR1 and CDR2: SGHRS, YFSETQ. The CDR3 is made up of 15 amino acids. The V segment lost 5 bases and the J segment 4 bases; nucleotides outside the gene matches: 6. The CDR3: CASSLTSGATGELFF. The CDR3, as DNA: TGCGCCAGCAGTTTGACTAGCGGTGCCACCGGGGAGCTGTTTTTT.

The chain recombines TRBV6-6 with TRBJ2-7; D is undetermined. Germline values: CDR1 MNHNY, CDR2 SVGAGI (reference sequence). The CDR3 runs to 15 residues. V was cut by 10 bases and J by 0 bases, with 19 bases left in between. This chain's CDR3 is CATLSDGSSSYEQYF. The CDR3 DNA reads TGTGCCACCTTGAGCGACGGATCCAGCTCCTACGAGCAGTACTTC.

This chain uses TRBV25-1 with TRBJ1-5; no clear D. Looked up from germline, CDR1 is MGHDK and CDR2 is SYGVNS. This CDR3 spans 16 amino acids. V lost 3 bases and J lost 5, with 17 bases in between. CDR3 nucleotides: TGTGCCAGCAGTGAGGGCCGGAAGGGAAGCGATCAGCCCCAGCATTTT. It codes for CASSEGRKGSDQPQHF.

The gene calls are TRBV2 and TRBJ1-2; D gene ambiguous. Germline V gene sequence: CDR1 SNHLY, CDR2 FYNNEI. V was cut by 8 bases and J by 1 base, with 20 bases left in between. The CDR3 totals 16 residues. The CDR3 is CASVEKGTFDNYGYTF. Here the CDR3 DNA reads TGTGCCAGCGTAGAGAAAGGAACGTTCGATAACTATGGCTACACCTTC.

The V call is TRBV11-1, the J call TRBJ2-1; TRBD1 is a possible D gene (5 bases). CDR3 length: 15 amino acids. V was shortened by 1 base and J by 7 bases, with 14 bases between the two germline ends. The germline CDR1 and CDR2 sequences are SGHAT and FQDESV (reference sequence). CDR3 bases: TGTGCCAGCAGCTTAGAGGACAAAATCAGGAATGAGCAGTTCTTC. Amino acids: CASSLEDKIRNEQFF.

The chain joins TRBV6-6 to TRBJ1-5, with TRBD1 identical over 7 bases. Germline V CDR1 and CDR2: MNHNY, SVGAGI (reference sequence). V lost 5 bases, J lost 2 bases, and 6 bases stayed unmatched. CDR3 length: 15 residues. The CDR3 region has the DNA TGTGCCAGCAGTCCACACAGGGGAGGCAATCAGCCCCAGCATTTT. Encoded protein: CASSPHRGGNQPQHF.

This chain connects TRBV29-1 to TRBJ1-1; D not certain. V shed 4 bases and J shed 11 bases, with 14 bases lying between them. Germline V gene sequence: CDR1 SQVTM, CDR2 ANQGSEA. This CDR3 region has 11 residues. The CDR3 region is CSVVSRLRAFF. The CDR3 region has the DNA TGCAGCGTTGTGTCGCGGTTACGGGCTTTCTTT.

The chain couples TRBV30 to TRBJ2-7; 7 bases match TRBD2. V was pared by 2 bases and J by 6 bases, with 10 bases of the junction left unmatched. Germline values: CDR1 GTSNPN, CDR2 SVGIG (reference sequence). The CDR3 runs to 14 residues. CDR3 amino acids: CAWSRDLGGSEQYF. The CDR3 region has the DNA TGTGCCTGGAGTCGGGACTTGGGAGGGAGCGAGCAGTACTTC.